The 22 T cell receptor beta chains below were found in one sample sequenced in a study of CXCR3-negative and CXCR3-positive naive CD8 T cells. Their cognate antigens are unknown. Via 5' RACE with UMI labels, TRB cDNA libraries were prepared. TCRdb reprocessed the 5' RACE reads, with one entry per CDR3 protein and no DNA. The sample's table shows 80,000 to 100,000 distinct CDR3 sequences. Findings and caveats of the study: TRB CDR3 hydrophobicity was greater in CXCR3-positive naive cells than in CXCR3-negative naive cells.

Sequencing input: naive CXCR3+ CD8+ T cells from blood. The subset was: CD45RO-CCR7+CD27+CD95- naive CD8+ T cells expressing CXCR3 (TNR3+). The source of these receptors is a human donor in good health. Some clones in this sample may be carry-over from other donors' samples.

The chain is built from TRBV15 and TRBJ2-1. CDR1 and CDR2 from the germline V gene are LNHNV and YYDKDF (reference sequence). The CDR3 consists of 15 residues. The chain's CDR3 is CATSRDQSLYNEQFF. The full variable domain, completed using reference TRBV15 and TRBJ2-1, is DAMVIQNPRYQVTQFGKPVTLSCSQTLNHNVMYWYQQKSSQAPKLLFHYYDKDFNNEADTPDNFQSRRPNTSFCFLDIRSPGLGDTAMYLCATSRDQSLYNEQFFGPGTRLTVL.

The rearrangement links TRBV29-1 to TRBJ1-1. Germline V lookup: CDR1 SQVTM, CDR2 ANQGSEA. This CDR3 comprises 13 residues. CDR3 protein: CSVVSGENTEAFF.

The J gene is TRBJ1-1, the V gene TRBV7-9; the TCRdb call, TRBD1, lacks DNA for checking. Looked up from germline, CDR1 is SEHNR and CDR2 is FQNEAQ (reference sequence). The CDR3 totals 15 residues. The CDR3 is CASSSGTDHNTEAFF.

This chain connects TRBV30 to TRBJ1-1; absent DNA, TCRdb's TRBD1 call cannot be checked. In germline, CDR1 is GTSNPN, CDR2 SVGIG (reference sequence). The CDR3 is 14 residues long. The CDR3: CAWCTGTGYTEAFF.

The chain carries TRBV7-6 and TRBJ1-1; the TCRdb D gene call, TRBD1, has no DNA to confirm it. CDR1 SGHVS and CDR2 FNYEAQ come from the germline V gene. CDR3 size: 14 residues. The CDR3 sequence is CASSLEGGRTEAFF.

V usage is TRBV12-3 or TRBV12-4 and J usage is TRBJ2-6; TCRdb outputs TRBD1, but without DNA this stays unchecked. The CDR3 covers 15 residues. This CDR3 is CASSPTGSGANVLTF.

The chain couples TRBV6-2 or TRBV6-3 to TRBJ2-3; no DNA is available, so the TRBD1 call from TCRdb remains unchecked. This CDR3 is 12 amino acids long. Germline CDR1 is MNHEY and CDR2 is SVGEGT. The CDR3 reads CASSYTGIQAYF.

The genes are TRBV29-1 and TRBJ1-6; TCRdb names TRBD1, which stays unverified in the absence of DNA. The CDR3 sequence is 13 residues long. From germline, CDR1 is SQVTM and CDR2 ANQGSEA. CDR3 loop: CSVMTGSGGPLHF.

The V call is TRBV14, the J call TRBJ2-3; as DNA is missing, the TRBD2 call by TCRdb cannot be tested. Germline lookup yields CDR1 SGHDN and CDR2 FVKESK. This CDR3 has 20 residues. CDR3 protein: CASSALLEAGRVTSTDTQYF.

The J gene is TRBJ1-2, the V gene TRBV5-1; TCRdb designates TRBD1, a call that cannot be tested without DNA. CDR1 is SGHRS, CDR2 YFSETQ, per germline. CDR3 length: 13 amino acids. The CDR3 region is CASSSQGQDGYTF. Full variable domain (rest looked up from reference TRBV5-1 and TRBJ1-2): KAGVTQTPRYLIKTRGQQVTLSCSPISGHRSVSWYQQTPGQGLQFLFEYFSETQRNKGNFPGRFSGRQFSNSRSEMNVSTLELGDSALYLCASSSQGQDGYTFGSGTRLTVV.

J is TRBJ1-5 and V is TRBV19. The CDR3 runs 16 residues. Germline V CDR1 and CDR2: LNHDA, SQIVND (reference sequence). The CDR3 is CASSGGRIVSNQPQHF.

This CDR3 reads CSVQDRDVEQYF. This chain links TRBV20-1 with TRBJ2-7; the D gene TCRdb calls, TRBD1, cannot be checked with no DNA. The CDR3 is 12 amino acids. Looked up from germline, CDR1 is DFQATT and CDR2 is SNEGSKA (reference sequence).

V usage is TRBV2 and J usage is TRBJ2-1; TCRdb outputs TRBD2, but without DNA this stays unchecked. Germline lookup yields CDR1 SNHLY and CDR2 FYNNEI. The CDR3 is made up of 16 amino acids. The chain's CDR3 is CASSQWDSSIDNEQFF.

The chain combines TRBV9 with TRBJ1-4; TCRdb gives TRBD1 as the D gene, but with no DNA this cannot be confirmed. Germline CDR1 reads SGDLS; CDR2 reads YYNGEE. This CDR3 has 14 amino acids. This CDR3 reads CASSVVGEDEKLFF.

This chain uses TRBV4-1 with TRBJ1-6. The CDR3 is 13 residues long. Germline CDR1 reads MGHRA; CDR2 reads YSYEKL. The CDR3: CASSQATYSPLHF.

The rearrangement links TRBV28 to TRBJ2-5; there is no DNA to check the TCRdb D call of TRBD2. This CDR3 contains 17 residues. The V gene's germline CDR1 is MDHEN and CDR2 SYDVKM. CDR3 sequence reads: CASSLEASGFYQETQYF.

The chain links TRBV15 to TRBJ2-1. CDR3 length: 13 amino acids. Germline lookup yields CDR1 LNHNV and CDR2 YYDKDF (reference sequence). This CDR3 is CATSRENRNEQFF.

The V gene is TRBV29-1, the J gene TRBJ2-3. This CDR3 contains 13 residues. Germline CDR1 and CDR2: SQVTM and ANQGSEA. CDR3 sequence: CSVVSKRTDTQYF.

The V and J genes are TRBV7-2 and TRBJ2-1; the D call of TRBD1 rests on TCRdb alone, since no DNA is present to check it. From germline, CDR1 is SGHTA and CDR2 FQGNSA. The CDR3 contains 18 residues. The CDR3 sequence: CASSSLTLPGQVFDEQFF.

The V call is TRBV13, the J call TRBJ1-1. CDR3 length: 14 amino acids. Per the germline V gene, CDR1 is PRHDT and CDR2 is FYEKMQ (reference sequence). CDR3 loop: CASSPRGVNTEAFF.

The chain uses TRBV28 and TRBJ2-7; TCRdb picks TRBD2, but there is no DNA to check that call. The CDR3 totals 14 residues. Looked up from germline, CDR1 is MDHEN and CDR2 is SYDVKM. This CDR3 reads CASSLGLGVYEQYF.

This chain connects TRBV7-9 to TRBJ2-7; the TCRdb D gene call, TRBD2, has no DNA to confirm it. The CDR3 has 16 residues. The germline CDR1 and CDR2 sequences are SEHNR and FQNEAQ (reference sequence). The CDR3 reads CASSLPGAGFPYEQYF.